This TCR beta chain was sequenced for a study of cytomegalovirus exposure and HLA in healthy donors (dated by TCRdb to 2017 to 2019). Regarding the complete study: According to a later analysis, the 120 or so validation repertoires were produced on the same platform as the 666 repertoires of the first cohort. The aim of the study was to test whether cataloging public T cell receptors could identify signatures of past pathogen exposure. The study combined high-throughput TCR immunosequencing, statistical association of individual TCRs with disease status, and machine learning to predict cytomegalovirus infection status. Besides the first cohort of more than 650 subjects, a separate validation cohort made up of roughly 120 different subjects was used.

Study-wide findings and limitations: Across donors, most TCR sequences were observed very rarely, whereas some public TCRs were present in many individuals. In a later analysis, TCRs clustered in the first cohort were found to also tend to co-occur in the roughly 120 validation repertoires, with over 90% of cluster scores above 0. A later analysis had no HLA typing for the validation cohort, so co-occurrence there was scored across all 120 or so repertoires. In vitro tests confirmed that a few of the cytomegalovirus-associated TCR beta chains recognize cytomegalovirus antigens. In both the original and validation cohorts, the classifier was reported to diagnose cytomegalovirus status with high specificity and sensitivity. The study listed 150 to 200 TCR beta chains as associated with cytomegalovirus. According to the authors, the approach could potentially be generalized to other disease states and immunological phenotypes.

Donors formed part of the validation cohort, which comprised over a hundred subjects and was distinct from the first cohort of roughly 600 subjects. The receptor library was made with the immunoSEQ multiplex PCR assay. On the authors' methods: A statistical classification framework was built for diagnosing cytomegalovirus status from the catalog of TCR beta chain sequences. What TCRdb holds here is the immuneACCESS table cut down to in-frame rearrangements. Part of the clones is not present; checked against another copy, under half of the missing clones reflect an unresolved V gene, and the others are unexplained. V and J calls and clone size follow that table, whereas D and trimming were derived from the DNA. Across this sample there are some 100,000 clones, with roughly 88% seen only once. The top ten clonotypes cover 4% to 6% of the sample. Sequences SGHRS (CDR1) and YFSETQ (CDR2) are obtained from the germline V gene. Spanning cysteine to phenylalanine, the CDR3 consists of 18 amino acids. The only DNA kept is the CDR3, 54 bases in frame from the first base. Cut back by 5 bases and 3 bases, the V and J ends lie 25 bases apart.

Worth noting for this clone: Its specific antigen is unknown. The record has no base qualities; no much larger clone is one base away.

Recombination connected TRBV5-1 to TRBJ2-3; the D region possibly corresponds to TRBD2 (8 bases align). The TCR originated in a man younger than 35 in good health and CMV-seronegative. Sequenced input: PBMCs. The bases are TGCGCCAGCAGAACCGGGACAGCCATTAGCGGGATGACAGATACGCAGTATTTT. Translated, it gives CASRTGTAISGMTDTQYF.